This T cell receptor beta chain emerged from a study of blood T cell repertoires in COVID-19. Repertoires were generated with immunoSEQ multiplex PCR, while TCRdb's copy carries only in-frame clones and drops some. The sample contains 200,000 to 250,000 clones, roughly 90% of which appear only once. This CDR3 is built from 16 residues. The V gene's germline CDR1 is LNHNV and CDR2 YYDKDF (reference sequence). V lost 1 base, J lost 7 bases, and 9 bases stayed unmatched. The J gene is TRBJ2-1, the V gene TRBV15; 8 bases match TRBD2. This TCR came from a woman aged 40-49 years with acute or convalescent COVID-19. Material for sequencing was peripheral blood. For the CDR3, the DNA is TGTGCCACCAGCAGAGCTTCAACCGGGACTAGAAATGAGCAGTTCTTC. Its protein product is CATSRASTGTRNEQFF.